The 17 T cell receptor beta chains below come from one sample, sequenced in a study of T cells in Graves' hyperthyroidism and ophthalmopathy. RNA transcripts provided the source from which TCR beta CDR3 regions were amplified. When the TCR CDR3 underwent first-round RT-PCR, the HTBI primer set was used. Each CDR3 protein is one row after TCRdb ran MiXCR on the multiplex PCR reads. The profile shows some 500,000 distinct CDR3 sequences, around 15% of them singletons. Sequencing was done on a sample of blood. These receptors all come from a young woman with Graves' ophthalmopathy.

This clonotype was detected ten times or more. V usage is TRBV6-2 or TRBV6-3 and J usage is TRBJ1-5, with a weak D call TRBD1 (5 bases). The V and J ends lost 5 bases and 3 bases respectively, with 11 bases between them. The CDR3 is 14 amino acids. Germline CDR1 and CDR2: MNHEY and SVGEGT. CDR3 region: CASSTNRYNQPQHF. The CDR3 bases are TGTGCCAGCAGTACGAACAGGTACAATCAGCCCCAGCATTTT.

This clonotype was detected only once. The gene calls are TRBV24-1 and TRBJ2-1; D is uncertain. The V end was cut by 6 bases, the J end by 0 bases, with 11 bases between. Per germline, CDR1 KGHDR and CDR2 SFDVKD. This CDR3 has 15 residues. The CDR3 nucleotides read TGTGCCACCAGTAGCCACACCAGCTCCTACAATGAGCAGTTCTTC. Translated, it gives CATSSHTSSYNEQFF.

This clonotype occurred many times. The chain recombines TRBV5-1 with TRBJ2-1; 14 nucleotides agree with TRBD2. Trimming removed 0 bases from V and 8 bases from J; junction bases left unmatched: 4. CDR1 is SGHRS, CDR2 YFSETQ, per germline. This CDR3 is 16 amino acids long. For the CDR3, the DNA is TGCGCCAGCAGCTTGGAGGGACTAGCGGGAGTGGATGAGCAGTTCTTC. Encoded protein: CASSLEGLAGVDEQFF.

Many counts were recorded for this clonotype. The chain recombines TRBV13 with TRBJ1-5, with 7 bases identical to TRBD1. Trimming removed 4 bases from V and 2 bases from J; junction bases left unmatched: 11. The CDR3 is made up of 17 amino acids. The V gene's germline CDR1 is PRHDT and CDR2 FYEKMQ (reference sequence). This CDR3 reads CASSSSYDRVGNQPQHF. The CDR3 DNA reads TGTGCCAGCAGCTCCTCCTACGACAGGGTGGGCAATCAGCCCCAGCATTTT.

The gene calls are TRBV7-2 and TRBJ2-7; 9 bases fit TRBD2. The V gene end was trimmed by 4 bases and the J gene end by 2 bases; junction bases not matched to a gene: 9. This CDR3 is 16 amino acids long. Per germline, CDR1 SGHTA and CDR2 FQGNSA. CDR3 bases: TGTGCCAGCAGCTCCTGGTCTAGCGGGATGGCCTACGAGCAGTACTTC. It codes for CASSSWSSGMAYEQYF.

The sample holds many counts of this clonotype. This chain links TRBV3-1 with TRBJ2-7; 7 nucleotides align to TRBD2. From germline, CDR1 is LGHDT and CDR2 YNNKEL (reference sequence). The CDR3 spans 13 residues. V gave up 0 bases and J gave up 7 bases; unmatched junction bases: 3. The CDR3 reads CASSQDHGREQYF. Here the CDR3 DNA reads TGTGCCAGCAGCCAAGATCACGGGAGGGAGCAGTACTTC.

This clonotype was observed many times. J is TRBJ2-7 and V is TRBV5-1; 14 bases are a match to TRBD2. From germline, CDR1 is SGHRS and CDR2 YFSETQ. Trimming took 0 bases from V and 1 from J; bases not matched to a gene: 15. This CDR3 region has 21 residues. Here the CDR3 DNA reads TGCGCCAGCAGCTTGGATCCTAGGCCGGGACTAGCGGGAGTCGGATCCTACGAGCAGTACTTC. It codes for CASSLDPRPGLAGVGSYEQYF.

This clonotype was recorded many times. The V gene is TRBV7-2, the J gene TRBJ2-3; 8 bases map to TRBD2. Per germline, CDR1 SGHTA and CDR2 FQGNSA. This CDR3 has 17 amino acids. V lost 5 bases, J lost 4 bases, and 14 bases stayed unmatched. The CDR3 coding sequence is TGTGCCAGCAGCCTTCACCATAGCGGGACGGGTGCAGATACGCAGTATTTT. Amino acids: CASSLHHSGTGADTQYF. Combining the CDR3 with reference TRBV7-2 and TRBJ2-3 gives the whole variable domain GAGVSQSPSNKVTEKGKDVELRCDPISGHTALYWYRQSLGQGLEFLIYFQGNSAPDKSGLPSDRFSAERTGGSVSTLTIQRTQQEDSAVYLCASSLHHSGTGADTQYFGPGTRLTVL.

The V gene is TRBV14, the J gene TRBJ1-4, with TRBD1 identical over 7 bases. Trimming took 1 base from V and 4 from J; bases not matched to a gene: 6. The CDR3 is 16 amino acids. CDR1 SGHDN and CDR2 FVKESK come from the germline V gene. As DNA, the CDR3 is TGTGCCAGCAGCCAAGGACAGGGTTTGGATAATGAAAAACTGTTTTTT. Translating it yields CASSQGQGLDNEKLFF. Supplemented by reference TRBV14 and TRBJ1-4, the full variable domain reads EAGVTQFPSHSVIEKGQTVTLRCDPISGHDNLYWYRRVMGKEIKFLLHFVKESKQDESGMPNNRFLAERTGGTYSTLKVQPAELEDSGVYFCASSQGQGLDNEKLFFGSGTQLSVL.

The sample holds a few counts of this clonotype. The V and J genes are TRBV12-3 or TRBV12-4 and TRBJ2-1; D is possibly TRBD1 (6 bases). This CDR3 has 15 residues. Trimming cost V 4 bases and J 6 bases, with 16 bases left between them. CDR3 bases: TGTGCCAGCAGTTCACCCACAGGGCAACGCAATGAGCAGTTCTTC. Protein sequence: CASSSPTGQRNEQFF.

The CDR3 DNA follows: TGTGCCAGCAGCCAAGGGGACAGGGAAATATGGCCCCAGCATTTT. Translating it yields CASSQGDREIWPQHF. The rearrangement uses TRBV7-9 and TRBJ1-5; 9 nucleotides align to TRBD1. J gave up 9 bases and V 5 bases, and 11 bases lay outside the gene matches. This CDR3 is 15 amino acids long. Germline assignment: CDR1 SEHNR and CDR2 FQNEAQ (reference sequence). Using reference TRBV7-9 and TRBJ1-5 for the parts outside the CDR3, the full variable domain is DTGVSQNPRHKITKRGQNVTFRCDPISEHNRLYWYRQTLGQGPEFLTYFQNEAQLEKSRLLSDRFSAERPKGSFSTLEIQRTEQGDSAMYLCASSQGDREIWPQHFGDGTRLSIL.

This clonotype was found many times. The CDR3 DNA reads TGTGCCATCCAAACCAACTACGAGCAGTACTTC. This encodes CAIQTNYEQYF. The chain uses TRBV5-8 and TRBJ2-7; D call uncertain. V lost 9 bases and J 3 bases, leaving 10 bases between the germline ends. Germline V CDR1 and CDR2: SGHTS, YDEGEE. The CDR3 has 11 amino acids.

The sample holds many counts of this clonotype. The genes are TRBV12-3 or TRBV12-4 and TRBJ1-1; a possible D gene is TRBD1 (5 bases). V lost 5 bases, J lost 2 bases, and 9 bases lay in between. This CDR3 has 13 residues. CDR3 protein: CASSKRDNTEAFF. DNA of the CDR3: TGTGCCAGCAGTAAACGGGACAACACTGAAGCTTTCTTT.

Ten or more counts support this clonotype. V usage is TRBV29-1 and J usage is TRBJ2-5; the D is unclear. From germline, CDR1 is SQVTM and CDR2 ANQGSEA. The length of the CDR3 is 12 residues. V gave up 4 bases and J gave up 7 bases, with 13 bases separating them. This CDR3 is CSVVGRPGTQYF. The DNA of the CDR3 is TGCAGCGTTGTTGGCCGGCCTGGGACCCAGTACTTC. Together with reference TRBV29-1 and TRBJ2-5, the CDR3 gives the full variable domain: SAVISQKPSRDICQRGTSLTIQCQVDSQVTMMFWYRQQPGQSLTLIATANQGSEATYESGFVIDKFPISRPNLTFSTLTVSNMSPEDSSIYLCSVVGRPGTQYFGPGTRLLVL.

In regard to this clonotype: Mismatch with germline at one junction end may stem from a read error. V and J are TRBV27 and TRBJ2-7; perhaps TRBD1 as D (6 bases). Looked up from germline, CDR1 is MNHEY and CDR2 is SMNVEV (reference sequence). This CDR3 has 15 residues. CDR3 residues: CASSNPGTKVYEQHF. CDR3 bases: TGTGCCAGCAGTAATCCCGGGACAAAGGTCTACGAGCAGCACTTC.

The rearrangement joins TRBV12-3 or TRBV12-4 to TRBJ2-1, with D possibly matching TRBD2 (6 bases). The CDR3 covers 17 residues. Trimming cost V 6 bases and J 5 bases, with 23 bases left between them. The CDR3 loop reads CASSLELGGIPNNEQFF. In DNA, the CDR3 is TGTGCCAGCAGCCTCGAGTTGGGAGGTATCCCCAACAATGAGCAGTTCTTC.

The chain combines TRBV20-1 with TRBJ2-3, with 10 bases lining up with TRBD2. Trimming took 7 bases from V and 6 from J; bases not matched to a gene: 22. CDR1 is DFQATT, CDR2 SNEGSKA, per germline (reference sequence). CDR3 size: 18 residues. The CDR3 protein is CSVPPVAGGPLIGDTQYF. In nucleotides, the CDR3 is TGCAGTGTCCCTCCGGTAGCGGGAGGCCCCTTGATCGGGGATACGCAGTATTTT.